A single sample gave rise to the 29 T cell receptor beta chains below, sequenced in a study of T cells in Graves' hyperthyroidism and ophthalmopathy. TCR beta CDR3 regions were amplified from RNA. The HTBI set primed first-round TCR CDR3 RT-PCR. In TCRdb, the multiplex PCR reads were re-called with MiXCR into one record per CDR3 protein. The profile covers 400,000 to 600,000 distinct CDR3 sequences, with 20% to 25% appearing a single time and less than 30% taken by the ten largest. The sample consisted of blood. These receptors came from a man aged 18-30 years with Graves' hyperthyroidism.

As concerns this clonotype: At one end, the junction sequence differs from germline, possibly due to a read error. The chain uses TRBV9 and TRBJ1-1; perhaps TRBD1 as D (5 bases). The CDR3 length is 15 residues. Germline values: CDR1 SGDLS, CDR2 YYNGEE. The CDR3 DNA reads TGTGCCAGCAGCCGTTTAAGCGGGCGCGGGGCTGAACCTTTCTTT. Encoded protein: CASSRLSGRGAEPFF.

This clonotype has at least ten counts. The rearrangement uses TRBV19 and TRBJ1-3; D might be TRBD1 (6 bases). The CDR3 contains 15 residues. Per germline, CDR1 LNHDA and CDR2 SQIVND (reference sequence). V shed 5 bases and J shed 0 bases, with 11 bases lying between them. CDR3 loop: CASSSGQSSGNTIYF. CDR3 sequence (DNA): TGTGCCAGTAGTTCGGGACAAAGCTCTGGAAACACCATATATTTT.

The CDR3 nucleotides are TGTGCCAGCAGCCGAAGCGCGGCCGTGGGCGAGCAGTACTTC. The encoded protein is CASSRSAAVGEQYF. The chain links TRBV7-9 to TRBJ2-7; no reliable D call. The CDR3 is made up of 14 amino acids. Germline V gives CDR1 SEHNR, CDR2 FQNEAQ (reference sequence). V lost 5 bases and J lost 6, with 17 bases in between.

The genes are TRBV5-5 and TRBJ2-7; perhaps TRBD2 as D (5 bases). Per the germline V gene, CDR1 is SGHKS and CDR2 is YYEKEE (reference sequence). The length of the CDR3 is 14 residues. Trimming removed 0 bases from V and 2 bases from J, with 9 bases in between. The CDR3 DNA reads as TGTGCCAGCAGCTTGGCCAACGGGGCCTACGAGCAGTACTTC. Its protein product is CASSLANGAYEQYF.

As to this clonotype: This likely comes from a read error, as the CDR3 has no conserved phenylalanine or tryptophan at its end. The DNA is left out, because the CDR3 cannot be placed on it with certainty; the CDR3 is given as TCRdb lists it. The CDR3 loop is CASKRVDQGNTL. The V gene is TRBV6-1, the J gene TRBJ1-2; the DNA was not used to check the table's D call, TRBD1. The CDR3 spans 12 residues, counting both ends. Per the germline V gene, CDR1 is MNHNS and CDR2 is SASEGT.

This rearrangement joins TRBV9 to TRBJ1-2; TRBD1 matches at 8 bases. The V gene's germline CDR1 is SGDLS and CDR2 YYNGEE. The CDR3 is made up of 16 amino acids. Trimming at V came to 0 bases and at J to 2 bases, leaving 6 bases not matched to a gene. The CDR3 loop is CASSVAPQGGNYGYTF. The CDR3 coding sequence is TGTGCCAGCAGCGTAGCCCCACAGGGGGGGAACTATGGCTACACCTTC.

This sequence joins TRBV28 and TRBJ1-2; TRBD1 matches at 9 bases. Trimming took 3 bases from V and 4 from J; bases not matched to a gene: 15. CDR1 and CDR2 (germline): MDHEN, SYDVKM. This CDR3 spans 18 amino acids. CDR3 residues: CASSFPPGTGRVAYGYTF. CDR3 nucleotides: TGTGCCAGCAGTTTCCCCCCTGGGACAGGGCGGGTTGCCTATGGCTACACCTTC.

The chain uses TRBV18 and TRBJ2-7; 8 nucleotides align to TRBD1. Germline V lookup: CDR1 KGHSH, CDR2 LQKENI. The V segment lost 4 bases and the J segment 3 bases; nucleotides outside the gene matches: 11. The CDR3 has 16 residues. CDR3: CASSLRGWDRRYEQYF. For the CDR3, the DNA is TGTGCCAGCTCACTACGCGGGTGGGACAGGCGCTACGAGCAGTACTTC.

CDR3 region: CASSQDTSPAYNSPLHF. CDR3 coding DNA: TGTGCCAGCAGTCAGGACACTTCACCCGCATATAATTCACCCCTCCACTTT. The J gene is TRBJ1-6, the V gene TRBV6-1; D is possibly TRBD1 (5 bases). CDR1 and CDR2 (germline): MNHNS, SASEGT. This CDR3 has 17 amino acids. Deletions cut 5 bases from V and 4 bases from J, with 18 bases between.

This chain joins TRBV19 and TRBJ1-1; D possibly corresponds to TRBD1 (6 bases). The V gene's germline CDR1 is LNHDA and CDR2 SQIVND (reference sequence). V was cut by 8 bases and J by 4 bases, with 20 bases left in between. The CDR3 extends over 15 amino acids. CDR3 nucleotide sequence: TGTGCCAGTCGCCGGAGGGGGGGCGATGCCACTGAAGCTTTCTTT. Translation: CASRRRGGDATEAFF. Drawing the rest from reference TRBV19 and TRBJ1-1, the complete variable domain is DGGITQSPKYLFRKEGQNVTLSCEQNLNHDAMYWYRQDPGQGLRLIYYSQIVNDFQKGDIAEGYSVSREKKESFPLTVTSAQKNPTAFYLCASRRRGGDATEAFFGQGTRLTVV.

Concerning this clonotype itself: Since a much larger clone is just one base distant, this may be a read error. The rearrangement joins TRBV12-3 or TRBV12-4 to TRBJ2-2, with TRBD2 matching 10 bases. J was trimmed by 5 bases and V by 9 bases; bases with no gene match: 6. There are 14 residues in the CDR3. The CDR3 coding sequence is TGTGCCAGGGGGGGACTAGCGAGGACCGGGGAGCTGTTTTTT. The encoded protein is CARGGLARTGELFF.

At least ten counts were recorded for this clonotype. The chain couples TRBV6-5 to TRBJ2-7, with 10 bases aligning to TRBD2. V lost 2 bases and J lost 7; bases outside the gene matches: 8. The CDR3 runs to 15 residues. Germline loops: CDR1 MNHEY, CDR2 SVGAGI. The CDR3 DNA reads TGTGCCAGCAGTTACACCTCTAGCGGGGGTTTGGAGCAGTACTTC. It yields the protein CASSYTSSGGLEQYF.

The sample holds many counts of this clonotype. CDR3 protein: CSARSDPYGYTF. Here the CDR3 DNA reads TGCAGTGCTCGCTCCGATCCGTATGGCTACACCTTC. The V and J genes are TRBV20-1 and TRBJ1-2; D is ambiguous. The V end was cut by 5 bases, the J end by 5 bases, with 12 bases between. Germline CDR1 reads DFQATT; CDR2 reads SNEGSKA (reference sequence). This CDR3 comprises 12 residues.

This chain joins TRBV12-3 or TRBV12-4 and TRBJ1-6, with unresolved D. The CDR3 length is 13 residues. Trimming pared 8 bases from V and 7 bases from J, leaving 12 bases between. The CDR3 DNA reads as TGTGCCAGCGGATTAGTTCTGAATTCACCCCTCCACTTT. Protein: CASGLVLNSPLHF.

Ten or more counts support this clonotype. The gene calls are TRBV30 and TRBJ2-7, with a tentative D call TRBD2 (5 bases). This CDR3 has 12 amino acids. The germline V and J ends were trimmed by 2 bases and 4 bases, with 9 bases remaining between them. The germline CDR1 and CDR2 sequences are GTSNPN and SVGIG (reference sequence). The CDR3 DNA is TGTGCCTGGAGTCACACGGGATACGAGCAGTACTTC. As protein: CAWSHTGYEQYF.

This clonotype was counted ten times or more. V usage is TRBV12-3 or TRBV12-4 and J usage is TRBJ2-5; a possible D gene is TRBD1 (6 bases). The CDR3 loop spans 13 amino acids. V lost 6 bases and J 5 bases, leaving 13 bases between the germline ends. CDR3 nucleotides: TGTGCCAGCAGAACAGGGTGGCCGGAGACCCAGTACTTC. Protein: CASRTGWPETQYF.

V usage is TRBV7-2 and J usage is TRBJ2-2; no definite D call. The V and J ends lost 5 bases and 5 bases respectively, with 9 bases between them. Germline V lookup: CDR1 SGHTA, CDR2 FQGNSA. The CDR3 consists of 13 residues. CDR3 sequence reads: CASSPEWTGELFF. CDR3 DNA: TGTGCCAGCAGCCCCGAATGGACCGGGGAGCTGTTTTTT.

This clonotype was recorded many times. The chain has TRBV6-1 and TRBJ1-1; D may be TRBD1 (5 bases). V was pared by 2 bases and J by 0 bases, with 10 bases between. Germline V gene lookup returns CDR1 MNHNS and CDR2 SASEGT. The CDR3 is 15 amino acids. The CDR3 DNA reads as TGTGCCAGCAGTGAACGGGGCAGGATGAACACTGAAGCTTTCTTT. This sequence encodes CASSERGRMNTEAFF.

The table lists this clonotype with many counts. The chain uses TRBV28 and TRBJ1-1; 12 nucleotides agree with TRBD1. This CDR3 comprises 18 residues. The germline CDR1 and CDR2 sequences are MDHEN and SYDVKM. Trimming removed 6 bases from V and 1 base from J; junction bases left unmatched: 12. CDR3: CASSPIPGQGAGNTEAFF. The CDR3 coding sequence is TGTGCCAGCAGCCCCATTCCGGGACAGGGGGCCGGGAACACTGAAGCTTTCTTT.

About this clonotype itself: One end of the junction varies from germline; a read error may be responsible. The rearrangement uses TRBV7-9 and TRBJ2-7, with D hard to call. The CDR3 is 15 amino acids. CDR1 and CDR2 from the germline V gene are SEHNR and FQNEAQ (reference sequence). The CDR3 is CASSLVGAPSYEQDF. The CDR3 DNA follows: TGTGCCAGCAGCTTAGTAGGAGCACCCTCCTACGAGCAGGACTTC. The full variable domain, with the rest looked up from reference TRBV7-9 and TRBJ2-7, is DTGVSQNPRHKITKRGQNVTFRCDPISEHNRLYWYRQTLGQGPEFLTYFQNEAQLEKSRLLSDRFSAERPKGSFSTLEIQRTEQGDSAMYLCASSLVGAPSYEQDFGPGTRLTVT.

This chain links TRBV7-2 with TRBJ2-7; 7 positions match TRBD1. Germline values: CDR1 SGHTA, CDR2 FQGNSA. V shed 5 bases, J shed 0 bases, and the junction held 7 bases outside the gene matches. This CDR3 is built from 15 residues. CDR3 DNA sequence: TGTGCCAGCAGCACCCGGACAGGCCGCTCCTACGAGCAGTACTTC. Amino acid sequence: CASSTRTGRSYEQYF.

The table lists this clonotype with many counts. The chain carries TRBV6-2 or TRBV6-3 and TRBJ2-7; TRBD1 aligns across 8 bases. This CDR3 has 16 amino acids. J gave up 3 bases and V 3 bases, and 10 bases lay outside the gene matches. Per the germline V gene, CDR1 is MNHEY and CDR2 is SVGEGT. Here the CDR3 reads CASSYRPAGGRYEQYF. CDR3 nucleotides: TGTGCCAGCAGTTATAGGCCTGCAGGGGGCCGCTACGAGCAGTACTTC.

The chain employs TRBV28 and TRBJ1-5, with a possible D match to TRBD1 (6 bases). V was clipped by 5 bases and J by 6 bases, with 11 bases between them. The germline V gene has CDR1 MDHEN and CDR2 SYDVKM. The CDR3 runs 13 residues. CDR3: CASSAGVTQPQHF. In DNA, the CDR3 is TGTGCCAGCAGTGCAGGGGTTACTCAGCCCCAGCATTTT.

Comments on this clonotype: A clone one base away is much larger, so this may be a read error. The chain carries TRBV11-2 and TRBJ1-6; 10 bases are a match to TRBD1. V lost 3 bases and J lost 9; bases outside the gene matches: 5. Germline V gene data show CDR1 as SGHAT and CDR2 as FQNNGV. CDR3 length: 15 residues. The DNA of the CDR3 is TGTGCCAGCAGCTTCCTCGGGACAGGGGTTTCACCCCTCCACTTT. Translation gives CASSFLGTGVSPLHF.

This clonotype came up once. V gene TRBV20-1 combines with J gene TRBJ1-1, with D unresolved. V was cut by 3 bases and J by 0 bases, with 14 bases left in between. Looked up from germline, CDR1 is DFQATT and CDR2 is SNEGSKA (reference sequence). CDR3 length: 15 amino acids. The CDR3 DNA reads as TGCAGTGCTAGGAGCATAGAAGGCATGAACACTGAAGCTTTCTTT. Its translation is CSARSIEGMNTEAFF.

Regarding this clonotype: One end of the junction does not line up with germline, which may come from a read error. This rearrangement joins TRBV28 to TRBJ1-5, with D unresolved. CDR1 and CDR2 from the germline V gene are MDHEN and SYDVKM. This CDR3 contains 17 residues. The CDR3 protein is CASSSSTLGGVNQSQHF. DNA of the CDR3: TGTGCCAGCAGTTCCTCCACTCTGGGAGGCGTAAATCAGTCCCAGCATTTT.

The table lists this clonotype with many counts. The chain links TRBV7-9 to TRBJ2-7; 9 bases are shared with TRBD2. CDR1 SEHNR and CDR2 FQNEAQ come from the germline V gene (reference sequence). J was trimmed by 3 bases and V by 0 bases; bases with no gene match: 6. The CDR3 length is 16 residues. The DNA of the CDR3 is TGTGCCAGCAGCTTAGCCGGGCTAGCGGGGTTCTACGAGCAGTACTTC. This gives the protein CASSLAGLAGFYEQYF.

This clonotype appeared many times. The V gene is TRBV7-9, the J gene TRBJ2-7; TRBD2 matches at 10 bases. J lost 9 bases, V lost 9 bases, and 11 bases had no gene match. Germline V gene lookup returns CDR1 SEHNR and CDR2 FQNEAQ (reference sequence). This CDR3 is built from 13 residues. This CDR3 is CASLPSGGRTQYF. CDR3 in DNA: TGTGCCAGTTTGCCTAGCGGGGGAAGAACGCAGTACTTC. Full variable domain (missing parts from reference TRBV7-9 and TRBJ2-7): DTGVSQNPRHKITKRGQNVTFRCDPISEHNRLYWYRQTLGQGPEFLTYFQNEAQLEKSRLLSDRFSAERPKGSFSTLEIQRTEQGDSAMYLCASLPSGGRTQYFGPGTRLTVT.

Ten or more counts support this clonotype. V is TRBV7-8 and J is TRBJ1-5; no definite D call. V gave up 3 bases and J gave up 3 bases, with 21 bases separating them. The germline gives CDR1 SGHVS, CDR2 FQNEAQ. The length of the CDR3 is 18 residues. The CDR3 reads CASSFESWGMASNQPQHF. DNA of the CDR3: TGTGCCAGCAGCTTTGAGTCTTGGGGAATGGCGTCCAATCAGCCCCAGCATTTT.